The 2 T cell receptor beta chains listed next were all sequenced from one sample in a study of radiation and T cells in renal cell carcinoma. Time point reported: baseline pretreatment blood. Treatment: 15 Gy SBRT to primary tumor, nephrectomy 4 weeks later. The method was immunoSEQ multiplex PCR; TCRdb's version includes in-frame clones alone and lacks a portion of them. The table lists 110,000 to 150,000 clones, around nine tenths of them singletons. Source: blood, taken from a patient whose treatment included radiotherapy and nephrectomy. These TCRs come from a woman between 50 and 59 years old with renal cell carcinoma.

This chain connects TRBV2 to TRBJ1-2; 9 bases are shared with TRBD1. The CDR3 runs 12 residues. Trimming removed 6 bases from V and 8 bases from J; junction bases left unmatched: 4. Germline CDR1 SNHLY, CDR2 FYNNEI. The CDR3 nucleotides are TGTGCCAGCAGAGGGACAGGGACAGGCTACACCTTC. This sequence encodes CASRGTGTGYTF.

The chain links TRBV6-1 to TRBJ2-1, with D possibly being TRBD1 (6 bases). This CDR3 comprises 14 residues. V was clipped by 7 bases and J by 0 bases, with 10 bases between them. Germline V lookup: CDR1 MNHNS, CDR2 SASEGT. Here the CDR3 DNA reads TGTGCCAGCATTCGGGACAACTCCTACAATGAGCAGTTCTTC. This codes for CASIRDNSYNEQFF.